This T cell receptor beta chain stems from a study of molecular identifiers for immune sequencing clone quantification. For this clonotype: Its specificity is not known.

TCRdb reprocessed the PCR reads via MiXCR and lists one record per CDR3 protein. The sample has approximately 40,000 distinct CDR3 sequences; approximately 22% are singletons. This CDR3 has 12 residues. Trimming removed 8 bases at V and 3 bases at J, with 13 bases between. Germline V gene sequence: CDR1 SQVTM, CDR2 ANQGSEA. Study-level findings and limits: Should identical TCR molecules share a barcode, the sizes of highly expanded clones could be underestimated. It was shown that clones above 20 RNA copies held over 97% of effector molecules, but under 1% in naive cells.

V and J are TRBV29-1 and TRBJ1-1; tentative D call: TRBD1 (5 bases). This clonotype was sampled from a human donor in good health. Some libraries in this study had Jurkat cell RNA spiked in. Material: naive CD8+ T cells from blood, with Jurkat cell RNA spiked in. As for subset: FACS-sorted CD8+CD4-CCR7+CD45RA+ naive T cells. CDR3 sequence (DNA): TGCAGCATCGGGGCTGGGGACACTGAAGCTTTCTTT. Residues: CSIGAGDTEAFF.